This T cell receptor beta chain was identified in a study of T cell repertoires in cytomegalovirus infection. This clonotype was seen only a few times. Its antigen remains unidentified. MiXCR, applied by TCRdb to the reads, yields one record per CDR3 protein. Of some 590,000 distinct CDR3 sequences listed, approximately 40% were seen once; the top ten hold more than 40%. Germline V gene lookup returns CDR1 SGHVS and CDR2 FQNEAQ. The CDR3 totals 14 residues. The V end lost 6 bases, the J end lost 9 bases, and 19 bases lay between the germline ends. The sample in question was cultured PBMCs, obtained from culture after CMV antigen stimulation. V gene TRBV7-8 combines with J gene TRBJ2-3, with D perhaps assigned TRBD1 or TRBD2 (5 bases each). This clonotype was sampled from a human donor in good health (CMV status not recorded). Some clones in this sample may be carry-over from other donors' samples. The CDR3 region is CASRTEELGDTQYF. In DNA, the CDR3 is TGTGCCAGCAGAACAGAGGAGCTTGGGGACACGCAGTATTTT.